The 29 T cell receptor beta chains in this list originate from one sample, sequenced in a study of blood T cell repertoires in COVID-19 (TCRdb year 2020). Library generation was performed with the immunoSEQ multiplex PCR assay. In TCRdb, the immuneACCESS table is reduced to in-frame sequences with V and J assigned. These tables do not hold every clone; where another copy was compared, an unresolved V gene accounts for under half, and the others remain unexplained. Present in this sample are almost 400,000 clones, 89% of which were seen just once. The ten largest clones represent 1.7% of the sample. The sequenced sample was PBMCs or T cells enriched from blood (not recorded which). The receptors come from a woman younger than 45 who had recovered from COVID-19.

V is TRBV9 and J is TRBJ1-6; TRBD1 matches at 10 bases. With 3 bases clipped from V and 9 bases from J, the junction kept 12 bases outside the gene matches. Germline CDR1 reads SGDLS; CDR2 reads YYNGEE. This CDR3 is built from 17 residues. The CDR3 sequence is CASSDPPGDRGGSPLHF. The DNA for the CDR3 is TGTGCCAGCAGCGATCCCCCCGGGGACAGGGGCGGTTCACCCCTCCACTTT. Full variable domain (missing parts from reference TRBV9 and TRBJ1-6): DSGVTQTPKHLITATGQRVTLRCSPRSGDLSVYWYQQSLDQGLQFLIQYYNGEERAKGNILERFSAQQFPDLHSELNLSSLELGDSALYFCASSDPPGDRGGSPLHFGNGTRLTVT.

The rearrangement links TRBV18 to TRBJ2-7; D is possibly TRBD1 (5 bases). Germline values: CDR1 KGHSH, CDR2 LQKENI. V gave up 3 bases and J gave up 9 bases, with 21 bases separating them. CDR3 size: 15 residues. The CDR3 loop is CASSPKQEGDYVQYF. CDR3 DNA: TGTGCCAGCTCACCCAAACAGGAAGGCGATTATGTGCAGTACTTC.

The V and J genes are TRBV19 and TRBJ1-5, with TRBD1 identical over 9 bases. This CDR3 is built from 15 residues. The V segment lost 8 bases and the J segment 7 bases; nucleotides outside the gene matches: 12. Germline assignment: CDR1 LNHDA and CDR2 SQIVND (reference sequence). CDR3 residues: CASAPGTGWYQPQHF. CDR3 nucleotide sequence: TGTGCCAGTGCTCCCGGGACAGGGTGGTACCAGCCCCAGCATTTT. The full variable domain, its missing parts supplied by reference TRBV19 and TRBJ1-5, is DGGITQSPKYLFRKEGQNVTLSCEQNLNHDAMYWYRQDPGQGLRLIYYSQIVNDFQKGDIAEGYSVSREKKESFPLTVTSAQKNPTAFYLCASAPGTGWYQPQHFGDGTRLSIL.

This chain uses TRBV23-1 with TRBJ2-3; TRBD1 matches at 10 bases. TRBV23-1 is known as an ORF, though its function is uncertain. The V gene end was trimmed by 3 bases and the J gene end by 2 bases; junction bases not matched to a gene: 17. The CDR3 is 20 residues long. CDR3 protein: CASSHNRDRGFLFSTDTQYF. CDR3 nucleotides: TGCGCCAGCAGTCATAACAGGGACAGGGGTTTCCTATTCTCCACAGATACGCAGTATTTT.

CDR3 sequence (DNA): TGTGCCAGCAGCTTATCGGGGTACCCCGGGGAGCTGTTTTTT. It encodes CASSLSGYPGELFF. The chain links TRBV11-2 to TRBJ2-2; TRBD2 might be the D (5 bases). Trimming shortened V by 2 bases and J by 6 bases, and 10 bases separated the two germline ends. Germline V CDR1 and CDR2: SGHAT, FQNNGV. The CDR3 runs 14 residues.

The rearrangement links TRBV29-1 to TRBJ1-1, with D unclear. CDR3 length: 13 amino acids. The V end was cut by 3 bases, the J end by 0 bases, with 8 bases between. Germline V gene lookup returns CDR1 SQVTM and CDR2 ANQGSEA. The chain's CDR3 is CSVEGQLNTEAFF. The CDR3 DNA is TGCAGCGTTGAGGGCCAGCTGAACACTGAAGCTTTCTTT.

DNA of the CDR3: TGTGCCACCAGCCCGGGGACAGGGGGGGTCAATGAGCAGTTCTTC. Its translation: CATSPGTGGVNEQFF. The chain links TRBV15 to TRBJ2-1; 11 nucleotides line up with TRBD1. V trimming: 5 bases; J trimming: 6 bases; junction bases outside the gene matches: 6. Germline loops: CDR1 LNHNV, CDR2 YYDKDF (reference sequence). There are 15 residues in the CDR3.

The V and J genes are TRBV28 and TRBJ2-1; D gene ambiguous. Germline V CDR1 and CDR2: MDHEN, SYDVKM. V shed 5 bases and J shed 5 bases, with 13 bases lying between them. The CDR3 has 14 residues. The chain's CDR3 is CASSTPFANNEQFF. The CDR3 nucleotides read TGTGCCAGCAGTACCCCGTTTGCGAACAATGAGCAGTTCTTC.

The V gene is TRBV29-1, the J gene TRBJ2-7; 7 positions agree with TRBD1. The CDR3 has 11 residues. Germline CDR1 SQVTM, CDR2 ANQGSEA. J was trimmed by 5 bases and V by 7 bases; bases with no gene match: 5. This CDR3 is CSGTGRDEQYF. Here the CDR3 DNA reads TGCAGCGGGACAGGCCGAGACGAGCAGTACTTC.

As DNA, the CDR3 is TGCAGCGCCGTTGTGGGTAGCATGAACACCGGGGAGCTGTTTTTT. This codes for CSAVVGSMNTGELFF. This sequence joins TRBV29-1 and TRBJ2-2; D ambiguous. CDR1 is SQVTM and CDR2 is ANQGSEA in the germline V gene. The CDR3 has 15 residues. V shed 7 bases and J shed 1 base, with 16 bases lying between them.

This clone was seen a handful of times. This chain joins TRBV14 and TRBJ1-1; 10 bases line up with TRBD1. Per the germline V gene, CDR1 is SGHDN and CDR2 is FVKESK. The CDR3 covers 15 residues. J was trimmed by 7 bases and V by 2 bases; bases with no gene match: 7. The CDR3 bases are TGTGCCAGCAGCCAACTAACGGACAGGGGGAATGAAGCTTTCTTT. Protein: CASSQLTDRGNEAFF.

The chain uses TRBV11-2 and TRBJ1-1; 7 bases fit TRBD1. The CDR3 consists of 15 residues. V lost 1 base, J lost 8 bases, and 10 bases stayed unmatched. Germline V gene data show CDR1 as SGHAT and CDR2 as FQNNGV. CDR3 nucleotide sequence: TGTGCCAGCAGCTTAGTTGCGCAGGGGGTGTCAGAAGCTTTCTTT. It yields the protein CASSLVAQGVSEAFF.

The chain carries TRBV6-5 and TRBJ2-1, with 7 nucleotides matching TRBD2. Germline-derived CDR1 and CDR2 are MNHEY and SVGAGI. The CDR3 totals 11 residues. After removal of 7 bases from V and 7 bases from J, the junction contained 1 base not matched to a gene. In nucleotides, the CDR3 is TGTGCCAGCAATAGCGGGAATGAGCAGTTCTTC. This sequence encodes CASNSGNEQFF.

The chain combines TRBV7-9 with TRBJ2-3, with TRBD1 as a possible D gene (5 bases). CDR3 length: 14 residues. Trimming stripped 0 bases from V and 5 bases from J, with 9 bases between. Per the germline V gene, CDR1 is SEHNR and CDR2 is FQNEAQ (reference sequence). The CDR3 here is CASSLAGQGDTQYF. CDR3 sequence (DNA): TGTGCCAGCAGCTTAGCGGGTCAGGGAGATACGCAGTATTTT.

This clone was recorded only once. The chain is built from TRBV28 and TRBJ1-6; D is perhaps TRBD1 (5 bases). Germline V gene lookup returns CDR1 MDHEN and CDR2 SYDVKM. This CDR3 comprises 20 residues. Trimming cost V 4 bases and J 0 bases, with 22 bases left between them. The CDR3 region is CASSYTGTRAGGSYNSPLHF. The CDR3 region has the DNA TGTGCCAGCAGTTACACCGGGACGCGGGCGGGGGGCTCCTATAATTCACCCCTCCACTTT.

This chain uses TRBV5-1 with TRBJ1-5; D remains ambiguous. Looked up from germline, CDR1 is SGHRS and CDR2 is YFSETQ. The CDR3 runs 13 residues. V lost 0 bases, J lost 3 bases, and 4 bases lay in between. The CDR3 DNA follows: TGCGCCAGCAGCTTGGGACACAATCAGCCCCAGCATTTT. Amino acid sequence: CASSLGHNQPQHF.

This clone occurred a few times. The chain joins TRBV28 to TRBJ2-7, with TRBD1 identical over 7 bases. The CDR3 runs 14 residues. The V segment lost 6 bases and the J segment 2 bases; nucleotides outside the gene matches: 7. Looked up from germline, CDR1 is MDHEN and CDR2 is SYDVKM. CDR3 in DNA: TGTGCCAGCAGGGCCACAGGGGAAGCCTACGAGCAGTACTTC. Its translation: CASRATGEAYEQYF.

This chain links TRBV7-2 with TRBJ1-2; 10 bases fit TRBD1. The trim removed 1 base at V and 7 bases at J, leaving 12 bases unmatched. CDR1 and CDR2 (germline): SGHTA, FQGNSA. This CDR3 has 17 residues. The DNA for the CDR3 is TGTGCCAGCAGCTTAGTGGTGTTGGGACAGGGGACGACTGGCTACACCTTC. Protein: CASSLVVLGQGTTGYTF. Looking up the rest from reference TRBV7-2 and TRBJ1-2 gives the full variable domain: GAGVSQSPSNKVTEKGKDVELRCDPISGHTALYWYRQSLGQGLEFLIYFQGNSAPDKSGLPSDRFSAERTGGSVSTLTIQRTQQEDSAVYLCASSLVVLGQGTTGYTFGSGTRLTVV.

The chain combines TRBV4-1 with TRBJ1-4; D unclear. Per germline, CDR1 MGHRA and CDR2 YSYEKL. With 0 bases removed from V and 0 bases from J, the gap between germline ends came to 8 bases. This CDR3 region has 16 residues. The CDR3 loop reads CASSQESGATNEKLFF. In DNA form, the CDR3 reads TGCGCCAGCAGCCAAGAATCCGGGGCAACTAATGAAAAACTGTTTTTT.

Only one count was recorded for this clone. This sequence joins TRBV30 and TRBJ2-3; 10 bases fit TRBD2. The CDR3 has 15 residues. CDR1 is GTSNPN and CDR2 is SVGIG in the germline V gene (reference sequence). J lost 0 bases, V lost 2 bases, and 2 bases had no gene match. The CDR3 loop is CAWSPAGGSTDTQYF. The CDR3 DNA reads TGTGCCTGGAGTCCAGCGGGGGGGAGCACAGATACGCAGTATTTT.

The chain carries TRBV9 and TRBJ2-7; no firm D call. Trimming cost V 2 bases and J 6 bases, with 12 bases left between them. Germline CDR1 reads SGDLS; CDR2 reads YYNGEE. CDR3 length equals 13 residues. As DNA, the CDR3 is TGTGCCAGCAGCGTTCGTTGGGCAGGCGAGCAGTACTTC. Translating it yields CASSVRWAGEQYF.

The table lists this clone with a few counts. CDR3 coding DNA: TGTGCCAGCAGCTCGGGCGGCGTCAGGGACACCGGGGAGCTGTTTTTT. The encoded protein is CASSSGGVRDTGELFF. This chain links TRBV5-4 with TRBJ2-2, with a weak D call TRBD1 (5 bases). V was cut by 3 bases and J by 3 bases, with 15 bases left in between. Germline loops: CDR1 SGHNT, CDR2 YYREEE (reference sequence). This CDR3 has 16 residues.

DNA of the CDR3: TGTGCCAGCGGGGGAGGGGACCTGTTTTTT. Amino acid sequence: CASGGGDLFF. V usage is TRBV7-9 and J usage is TRBJ1-4; a weak D match, TRBD1 (5 bases). Trimming cost V 8 bases and J 14 bases, with 12 bases left between them. Germline loops: CDR1 SEHNR, CDR2 FQNEAQ (reference sequence). CDR3 length: 10 amino acids.

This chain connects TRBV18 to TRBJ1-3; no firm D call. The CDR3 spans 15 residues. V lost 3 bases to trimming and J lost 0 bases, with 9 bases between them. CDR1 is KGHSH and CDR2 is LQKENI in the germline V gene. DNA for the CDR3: TGTGCCAGCTCACCTAACGGGGACTCTGGAAACACCATATATTTT. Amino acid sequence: CASSPNGDSGNTIYF.

CDR3 in DNA: TGCGCCAGCAGCGAGAGGACAGGGTCTAATGAAAAACTGTTTTTT. Amino acid sequence: CASSERTGSNEKLFF. The chain employs TRBV5-1 and TRBJ1-4, with 8 bases lining up with TRBD1. In germline, CDR1 is SGHRS, CDR2 YFSETQ. Trimming took 4 bases from V and 3 from J; bases not matched to a gene: 5. This CDR3 has 15 amino acids.

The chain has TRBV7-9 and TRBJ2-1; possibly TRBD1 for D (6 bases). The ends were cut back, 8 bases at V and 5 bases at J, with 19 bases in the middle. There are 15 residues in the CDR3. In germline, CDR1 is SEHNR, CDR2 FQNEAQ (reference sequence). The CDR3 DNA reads TGTGCCAGCCACAAGGTACGGGACAACAACAATGAGCAGTTCTTC. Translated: CASHKVRDNNNEQFF.

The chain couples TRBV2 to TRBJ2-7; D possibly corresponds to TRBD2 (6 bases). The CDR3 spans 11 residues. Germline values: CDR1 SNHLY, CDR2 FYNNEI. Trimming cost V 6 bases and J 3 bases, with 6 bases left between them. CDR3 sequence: CASREGYEQYF. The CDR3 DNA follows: TGTGCCAGCAGGGAGGGCTACGAGCAGTACTTC.

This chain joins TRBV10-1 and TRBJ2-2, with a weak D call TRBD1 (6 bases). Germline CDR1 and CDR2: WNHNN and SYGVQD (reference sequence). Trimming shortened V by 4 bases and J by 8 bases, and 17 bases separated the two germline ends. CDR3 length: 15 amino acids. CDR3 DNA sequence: TGCGCCAGCAGTGGGATACAGGGCCCCAAAGGGGAGCTGTTTTTT. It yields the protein CASSGIQGPKGELFF.

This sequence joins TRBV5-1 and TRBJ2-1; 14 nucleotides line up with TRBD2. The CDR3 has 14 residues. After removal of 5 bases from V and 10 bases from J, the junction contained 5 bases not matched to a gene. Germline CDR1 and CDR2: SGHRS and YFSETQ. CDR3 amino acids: CASRVGLAGVEQFF. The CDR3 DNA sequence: TGCGCCAGCAGAGTGGGACTAGCGGGAGTCGAGCAGTTCTTC.